This TCR beta chain was sequenced for a study of human T cells and chemical hapten exposure. Study-wide results and limits: Following DPC sensitization, TCRs present above 1 in 1000 frequency showed no change.

Individual cDNA molecules in this library carried unique molecular identifiers. TCRdb analysed the 5' RACE reads with MiXCR anew, one entry per CDR3 protein. The sample shows about 140,000 distinct CDR3 sequences, 4.1% of them seen only once. Someone pulled total RNA out of unfractionated whole blood. The CDR3 extends over 12 amino acids. With 4 bases removed from V and 4 bases from J, the gap between germline ends came to 9 bases. CDR1 is SGHTS and CDR2 is YDEGEE in the germline V gene. As to this clonotype: What it binds is unknown.

The clonotype was recovered from a female donor in good health. This sequence joins TRBV5-8 and TRBJ2-7; D is uncertain. CDR3 sequence (DNA): TGTGCCAGCAGCCGCCGGATATACGAGCAGTACTTC. Amino acid sequence: CASSRRIYEQYF.